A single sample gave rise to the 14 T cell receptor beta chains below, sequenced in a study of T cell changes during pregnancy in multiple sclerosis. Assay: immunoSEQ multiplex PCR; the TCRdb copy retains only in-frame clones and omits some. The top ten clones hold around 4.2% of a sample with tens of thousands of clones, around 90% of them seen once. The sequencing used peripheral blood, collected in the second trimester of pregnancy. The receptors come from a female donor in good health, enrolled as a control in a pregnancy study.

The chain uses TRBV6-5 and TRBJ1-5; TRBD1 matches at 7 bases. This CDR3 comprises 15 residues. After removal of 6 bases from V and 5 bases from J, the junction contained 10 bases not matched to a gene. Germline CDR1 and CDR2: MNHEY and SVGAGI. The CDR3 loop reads CASRSTGAADQPQHF. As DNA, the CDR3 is TGTGCCAGCAGATCTACAGGGGCCGCGGATCAGCCCCAGCATTTT.

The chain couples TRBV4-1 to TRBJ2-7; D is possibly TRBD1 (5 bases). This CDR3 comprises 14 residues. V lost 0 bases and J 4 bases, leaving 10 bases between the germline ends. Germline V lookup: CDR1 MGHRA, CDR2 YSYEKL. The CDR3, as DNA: TGCGCCAGCAGCCAAGATTCCCCAGGGTACGAGCAGTACTTC. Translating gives CASSQDSPGYEQYF.

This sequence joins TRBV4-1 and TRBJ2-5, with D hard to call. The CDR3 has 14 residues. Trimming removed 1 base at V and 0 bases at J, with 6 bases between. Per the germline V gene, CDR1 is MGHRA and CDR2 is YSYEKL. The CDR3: CASSQAVYQETQYF. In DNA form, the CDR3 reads TGCGCCAGCAGCCAAGCGGTGTACCAAGAGACCCAGTACTTC.

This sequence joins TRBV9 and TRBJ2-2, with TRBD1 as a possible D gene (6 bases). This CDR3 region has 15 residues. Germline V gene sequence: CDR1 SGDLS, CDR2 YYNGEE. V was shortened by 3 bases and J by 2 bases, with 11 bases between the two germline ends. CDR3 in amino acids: CASSGVGANTGELFF. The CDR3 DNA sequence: TGTGCCAGCAGCGGGGTGGGGGCCAACACCGGGGAGCTGTTTTTT.

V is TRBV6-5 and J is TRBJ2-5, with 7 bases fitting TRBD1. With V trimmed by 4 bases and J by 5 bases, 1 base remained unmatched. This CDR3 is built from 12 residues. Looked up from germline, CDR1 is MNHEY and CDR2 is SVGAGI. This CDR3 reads CASSLDRETQYF. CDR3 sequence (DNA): TGTGCCAGCAGTTTGGACAGGGAGACCCAGTACTTC.

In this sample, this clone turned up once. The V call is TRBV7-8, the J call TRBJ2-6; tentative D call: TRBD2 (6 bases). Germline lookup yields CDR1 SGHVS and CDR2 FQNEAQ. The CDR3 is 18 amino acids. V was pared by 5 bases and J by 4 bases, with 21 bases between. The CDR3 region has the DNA TGTGCCAGCAGCGTAACGGGGACCGGGGGTGGAGGGGCCAACGTCCTGACTTTC. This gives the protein CASSVTGTGGGGANVLTF.

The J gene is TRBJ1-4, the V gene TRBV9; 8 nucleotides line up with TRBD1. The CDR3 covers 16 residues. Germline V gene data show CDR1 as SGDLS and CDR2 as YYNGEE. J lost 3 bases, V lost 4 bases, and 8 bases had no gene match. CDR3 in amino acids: CASSPQDREANEKLFF. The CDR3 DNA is TGTGCCAGCAGCCCCCAGGACAGGGAGGCTAATGAAAAACTGTTTTTT.

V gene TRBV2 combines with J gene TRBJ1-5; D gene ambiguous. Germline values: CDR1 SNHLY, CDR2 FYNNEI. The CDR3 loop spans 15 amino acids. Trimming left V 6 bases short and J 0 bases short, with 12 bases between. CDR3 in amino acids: CASRPDIFSNQPQHF. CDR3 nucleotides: TGTGCCAGCAGACCCGACATCTTTAGCAATCAGCCCCAGCATTTT.

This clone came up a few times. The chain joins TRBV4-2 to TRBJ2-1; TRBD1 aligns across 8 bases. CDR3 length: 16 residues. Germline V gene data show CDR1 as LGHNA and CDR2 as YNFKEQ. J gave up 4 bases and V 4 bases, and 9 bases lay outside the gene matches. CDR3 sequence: CASSPGAGGEYNEQFF. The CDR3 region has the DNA TGTGCCAGCAGCCCTGGCGCAGGGGGCGAGTACAATGAGCAGTTCTTC.

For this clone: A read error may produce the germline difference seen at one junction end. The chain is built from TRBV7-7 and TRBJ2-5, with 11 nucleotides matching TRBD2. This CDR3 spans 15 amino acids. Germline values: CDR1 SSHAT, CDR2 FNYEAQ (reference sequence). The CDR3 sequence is CASSLLAGDMETQYF. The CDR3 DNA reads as TGTGCTAGCAGCCTACTAGCGGGAGACATGGAGACCCAGTACTTC.

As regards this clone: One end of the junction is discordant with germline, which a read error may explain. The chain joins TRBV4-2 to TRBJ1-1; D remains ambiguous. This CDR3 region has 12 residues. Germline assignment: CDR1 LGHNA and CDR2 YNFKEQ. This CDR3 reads CASSQGESQAAF. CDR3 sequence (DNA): TGTGCCAGCAGCCAAGGGGAGTCCCAGGCCGCTTTT.

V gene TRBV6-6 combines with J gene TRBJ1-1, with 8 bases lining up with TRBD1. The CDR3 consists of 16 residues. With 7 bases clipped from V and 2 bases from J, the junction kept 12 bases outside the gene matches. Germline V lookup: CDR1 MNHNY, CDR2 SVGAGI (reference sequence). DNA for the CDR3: TGTGCCAGCACCAGAGACAGGGGAAGGGGAAACACTGAAGCTTTCTTT. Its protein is CASTRDRGRGNTEAFF.

CDR3 sequence (DNA): TGTGCCAGCAGTAAAAGGGTAGCGGGGGGCCAAGAGACCCAGTACTTC. Protein sequence: CASSKRVAGGQETQYF. This chain links TRBV2 with TRBJ2-5, with 10 bases that match TRBD2. The CDR3 contains 16 residues. J was trimmed by 1 base and V by 5 bases; bases with no gene match: 7. Germline-derived CDR1 and CDR2 are SNHLY and FYNNEI.

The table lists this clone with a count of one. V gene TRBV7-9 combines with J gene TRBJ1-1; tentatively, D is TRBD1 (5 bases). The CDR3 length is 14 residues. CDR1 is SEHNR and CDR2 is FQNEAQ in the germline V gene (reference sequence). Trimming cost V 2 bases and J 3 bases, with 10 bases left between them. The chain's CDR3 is CASSLQGSYTEAFF. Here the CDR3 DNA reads TGTGCCAGCAGCTTACAGGGTTCGTACACTGAAGCTTTCTTT.